Sequencing of this TCR beta chain was carried out in a study of blood T cell repertoires in COVID-19. Across the whole study: Specimens from acute and convalescent COVID-19 originated in the United States, Italy and Spain. PBMCs, B-cell-depleted T cells, or T cells provided the cDNA or gDNA that made up the material.

The authors' processing: Amplification of reference gene primers provided the estimated nucleated cell counts. Only in-frame clones appear in the TCRdb table, and some are missing; sequencing was by immunoSEQ multiplex PCR. Clone size and V and J calls were adopted from that table, with D and trimming inferred from the DNA. Of under 250,000 clones listed, around 82% are singletons. The CDR3 runs to 12 residues. Trimming shortened V by 2 bases and J by 7 bases, and 11 bases separated the two germline ends. Germline CDR1 reads SQVTM; CDR2 reads ANQGSEA. The chain employs TRBV29-1 and TRBJ1-2; D ambiguous. This TCR was sampled from a man in his forties or fifties with active or convalescent COVID-19. Sequencing was performed on peripheral blood. The DNA for the CDR3 is TGCAGCGTTGAAATGGTCGGAGGTGGCTACACCTTC. Its protein product is CSVEMVGGGYTF.